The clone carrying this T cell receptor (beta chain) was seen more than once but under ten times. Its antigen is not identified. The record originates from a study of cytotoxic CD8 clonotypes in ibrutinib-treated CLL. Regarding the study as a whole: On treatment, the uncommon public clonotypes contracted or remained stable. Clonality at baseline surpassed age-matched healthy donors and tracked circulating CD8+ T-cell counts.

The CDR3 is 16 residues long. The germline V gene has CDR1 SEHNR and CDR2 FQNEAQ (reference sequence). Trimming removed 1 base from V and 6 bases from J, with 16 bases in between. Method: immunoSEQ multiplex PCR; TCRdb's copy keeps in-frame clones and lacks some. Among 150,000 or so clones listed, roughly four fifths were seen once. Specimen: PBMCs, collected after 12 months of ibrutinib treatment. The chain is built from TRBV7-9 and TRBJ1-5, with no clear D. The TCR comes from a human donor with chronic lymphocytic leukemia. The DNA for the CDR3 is TGTGCCAGCAGCTTAGACAGTTCTTGGGGAGGTCAGCCCCAGCATTTT. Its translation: CASSLDSSWGGQPQHF.